This TCR beta chain is drawn from a study of cytomegalovirus exposure and HLA in healthy donors. Libraries were prepared by immunoSEQ multiplex PCR; TCRdb keeps only in-frame clonotypes and omits some of them. This sample has roughly 250,000 clones; about 90% occur once, and the top ten carry around 1.2%. With respect to this clone: Its antigen is not identified.

Study outcomes and limitations: Testing in vitro showed three CMV-associated chains specific for CMV antigens. The investigators catalogued 150 or so TCR beta chains as cytomegalovirus-associated. High specificity and sensitivity for cytomegalovirus status were reported for the classifier.

From the roughly 120-subject validation cohort, which was separate from the roughly 670-subject first cohort, the donors were drawn. What was sequenced was PBMCs. The clonotype comes from a woman aged 25 to 39 in good health and CMV-seropositive.

The CDR3 is CATALGVVYEQYF. As DNA, the CDR3 is TGTGCCACCGCCCTCGGGGTAGTTTACGAGCAGTACTTC. The chain links TRBV2 to TRBJ2-7, with D maybe TRBD2 (5 bases). The CDR3 runs to 13 residues. Trimming left V 10 bases short and J 4 bases short, with 17 bases between. CDR1 is SNHLY and CDR2 is FYNNEI in the germline V gene.